This T cell receptor (beta chain) is drawn from a study of sequential checkpoint blockade in melanoma. Study-level information: Patients were randomized 1:1 to nivolumab-then-ipilimumab or ipilimumab-then-nivolumab first-line.

The CDR3 runs to 13 residues. Germline V gives CDR1 MGHRA, CDR2 YSYEKL. V was cut by 0 bases and J by 4 bases, with 5 bases left in between. Profiling relied on immunoSEQ multiplex PCR, and the TCRdb table lists in-frame clones only, not all of them. This table has some 7,200 clones, 75% to 80% appearing once. Sample treatment: randomized to nivolumab then ipilimumab (arm A) or the reverse (arm B). From thawed PBMCs, live CD3+CD8+ cells negative for CD19 and CD56 were sorted. The clonotype was recovered from a human donor with melanoma. The genes are TRBV4-1 and TRBJ2-3, with no clear D. The source was CD8+ T cells sorted from blood (inferred from file names), collected from a patient given nivolumab and ipilimumab in sequence. The DNA for the CDR3 is TGCGCCAGCAGCCAAGAGTGGCCAGATACGCAGTATTTT. Protein sequence: CASSQEWPDTQYF.